This TCR beta chain was obtained from a study of shared clonotypes between healthy human individuals. Study information: Aged between 18 and 49, the donors were a couple of women and three men.

Regarding the study as a whole: Shared clonotypes across all four donors exceeded non-shared ones in generation probability.

Measured with immunoSEQ multiplex PCR; TCRdb has only the in-frame clones, and not every one. The table records over a million clones, about 96% of them present only once. V was shortened by 2 bases and J by 5 bases, with 13 bases between the two germline ends. Germline V gene lookup returns CDR1 SGHVS and CDR2 FNYEAQ. The CDR3 extends over 15 amino acids. About this clone: What it recognizes is unknown.

J is TRBJ1-5 and V is TRBV7-6, with D unresolved. The sequenced sample was naive CD4+ T cells sorted from blood. Subset described: CD45RA+ positively selected. The source of this sequence is a man aged 30 to 45 in good health. Here the CDR3 DNA reads TGTGCCAGCAGCTTATTAGATATCGGAGATCAGCCCCAGCATTTT. Translation: CASSLLDIGDQPQHF.